What follows are 13 T cell receptor beta chains derived from one specimen sequenced in a study of blood T cell repertoires in COVID-19. Clones were sequenced by immunoSEQ multiplex PCR, and TCRdb holds only the in-frame ones, with some missing. The data contain approximately 120,000 clones, over 65% of them seen just once; the ten biggest clones take up roughly 20%. The sequencing sample was made of peripheral blood. These TCRs come from an older woman with acute or convalescent COVID-19.

CDR3 amino acids: CASSGWTGSGYTF. In DNA form, the CDR3 reads TGCGCCAGCAGCGGCTGGACAGGGAGCGGCTACACCTTC. The V and J genes are TRBV5-1 and TRBJ1-2, with 8 bases fitting TRBD1. Germline V gene sequence: CDR1 SGHRS, CDR2 YFSETQ. The CDR3 sequence is 13 residues long. Trimming took 4 bases from V and 8 from J; bases not matched to a gene: 7.

The chain carries TRBV29-1 and TRBJ2-6; the D gene is possibly TRBD1 (5 bases). Germline loops: CDR1 SQVTM, CDR2 ANQGSEA. The CDR3 contains 14 residues. V lost 4 bases to trimming and J lost 2 bases, with 9 bases between them. CDR3 bases: TGCAGCGTTGCTAAACAGGCTGGGGCCAACGTCCTGACTTTC. This sequence encodes CSVAKQAGANVLTF.

The CDR3 region is CASSLSADFYEQYF. In DNA form, the CDR3 reads TGTGCCAGCAGCTTATCGGCAGACTTCTACGAGCAGTACTTC. The chain couples TRBV7-9 to TRBJ2-7; D is uncertain. With 2 bases removed from V and 3 bases from J, the gap between germline ends came to 11 bases. The CDR3 extends over 14 amino acids. Germline V CDR1 and CDR2: SEHNR, FQNEAQ (reference sequence).

The chain recombines TRBV2 with TRBJ1-2; TRBD1 might be the D (5 bases). The V and J ends lost 5 bases and 2 bases respectively, with 9 bases between them. CDR1 and CDR2 (germline): SNHLY, FYNNEI. CDR3 length: 13 residues. The CDR3 loop reads CASSPGFNYGYTF. The CDR3 DNA follows: TGTGCCAGCAGTCCAGGGTTCAACTATGGCTACACCTTC. Full variable domain (rest looked up from reference TRBV2 and TRBJ1-2): EPEVTQTPSHQVTQMGQEVILRCVPISNHLYFYWYRQILGQKVEFLVSFYNNEISEKSEIFDDQFSVERPDGSNFTLKIRSTKLEDSAMYFCASSPGFNYGYTFGSGTRLTVV.

The gene calls are TRBV14 and TRBJ1-6; D is undetermined. Germline V gene sequence: CDR1 SGHDN, CDR2 FVKESK. The V and J ends lost 0 bases and 7 bases respectively, with 7 bases between them. There are 14 residues in the CDR3. CDR3 protein: CASSQESVNSPLHF. CDR3 bases: TGTGCCAGCAGCCAAGAGTCAGTGAATTCACCCCTCCACTTT.

In this sample, this clone turned up a few times. The chain employs TRBV3-1 (or the pseudogene TRBV3-2) and TRBJ1-2; 9 nucleotides line up with TRBD1. The junction had 8 bases not matched to a gene; V was cut back by 3 bases and J by 6 bases. The CDR3 is made up of 15 amino acids. The V gene's germline CDR1 is LGHDT and CDR2 YNNKEL (reference sequence). The CDR3 nucleotides are TGTGCCAGCAGCCAGGATACAGGGGGCAGTGATGGCTACACCTTC. Amino acid sequence: CASSQDTGGSDGYTF.

This chain uses TRBV19 with TRBJ2-5; TRBD2 matches at 9 bases. Germline V gene data show CDR1 as LNHDA and CDR2 as SQIVND (reference sequence). The CDR3 sequence is 16 residues long. Germline trimming cut 3 bases from V and 1 base from J; bases unmatched to any gene: 6. CDR3 DNA: TGTGCCAGTAGTATGTATCTGCGGGGGGGCCAAGAGACCCAGTACTTC. This encodes CASSMYLRGGQETQYF.

This chain links TRBV11-2 with TRBJ2-1; 8 bases map to TRBD2. This CDR3 has 16 residues. Germline V lookup: CDR1 SGHAT, CDR2 FQNNGV. The V segment lost 2 bases and the J segment 5 bases; nucleotides outside the gene matches: 8. CDR3 sequence (DNA): TGTGCCAGCAGCTTACGCGAACTAGCGGATAACAATGAGCAGTTCTTC. Its protein is CASSLRELADNNEQFF.

J is TRBJ2-1 and V is TRBV27; 11 positions agree with TRBD2. CDR1 MNHEY and CDR2 SMNVEV come from the germline V gene (reference sequence). The CDR3 extends over 15 amino acids. The V segment lost 4 bases and the J segment 7 bases; nucleotides outside the gene matches: 6. The CDR3 sequence: CASSSLAGGLNEQFF. The CDR3 DNA is TGTGCCAGCAGTTCTTTAGCGGGGGGGCTGAATGAGCAGTTCTTC.

This chain connects TRBV3-1 (or the pseudogene TRBV3-2) to TRBJ2-2, with D perhaps TRBD1 (5 bases). This CDR3 contains 16 residues. The V gene's germline CDR1 is LGHDT and CDR2 YNNKEL (reference sequence). V gave up 2 bases and J gave up 2 bases, with 12 bases separating them. The CDR3 sequence is CASSQRGPTNTGELFF. The CDR3 DNA follows: TGTGCCAGCAGCCAAAGGGGTCCTACCAACACCGGGGAGCTGTTTTTT.

The rearrangement uses TRBV5-5 and TRBJ1-3; D ambiguous. The germline CDR1 and CDR2 sequences are SGHKS and YYEKEE (reference sequence). Trimming shortened V by 3 bases and J by 0 bases, and 13 bases separated the two germline ends. The CDR3 loop spans 16 amino acids. This chain's CDR3 is CASSSSDTSSGNTIYF. CDR3 sequence (DNA): TGTGCCAGCAGCTCATCCGACACCAGCTCTGGAAACACCATATATTTT.

This clone was recorded a few times. This chain joins TRBV28 and TRBJ2-1; D call uncertain. The CDR3 spans 14 residues. V lost 5 bases and J lost 5, with 13 bases in between. Germline-derived CDR1 and CDR2 are MDHEN and SYDVKM. Here the CDR3 reads CASSPYRTNNEQFF. The CDR3 nucleotides are TGTGCCAGCAGTCCCTACCGTACTAACAATGAGCAGTTCTTC.

This chain connects TRBV6-2 or TRBV6-3 to TRBJ1-5; no clear D. Trimming pared 7 bases from V and 7 bases from J, leaving 20 bases between. The CDR3 length is 15 residues. Germline loops: CDR1 MNHEY, CDR2 SVGEGT. CDR3 loop: CASNPAGFLAQPQHF. The CDR3 coding sequence is TGTGCCAGCAACCCTGCCGGGTTCCTGGCGCAGCCCCAGCATTTT.